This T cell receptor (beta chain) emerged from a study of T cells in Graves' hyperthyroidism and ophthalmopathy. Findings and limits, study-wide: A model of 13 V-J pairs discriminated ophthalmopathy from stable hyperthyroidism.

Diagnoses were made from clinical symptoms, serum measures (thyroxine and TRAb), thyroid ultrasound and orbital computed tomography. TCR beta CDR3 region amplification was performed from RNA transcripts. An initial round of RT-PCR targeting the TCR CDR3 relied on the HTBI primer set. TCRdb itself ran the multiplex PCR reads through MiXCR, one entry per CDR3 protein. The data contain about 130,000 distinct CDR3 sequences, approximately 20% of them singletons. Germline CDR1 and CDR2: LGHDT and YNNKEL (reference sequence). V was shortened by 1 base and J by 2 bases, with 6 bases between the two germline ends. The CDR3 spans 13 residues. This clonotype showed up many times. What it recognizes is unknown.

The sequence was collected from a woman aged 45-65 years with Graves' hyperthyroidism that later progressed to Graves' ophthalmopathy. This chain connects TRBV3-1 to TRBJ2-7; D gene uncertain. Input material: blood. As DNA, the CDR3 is TGTGCCAGCAGCCAAGGACTCGCCTACGAGCAGTACTTC. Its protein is CASSQGLAYEQYF.